This is a list of T cell receptor beta chains from one sample in a study of T cell responses to AZD1222 COVID-19 vaccine. The assay was immunoSEQ multiplex PCR, and TCRdb's table has in-frame clones only and misses some. The table includes around 78,000 clones, 85% to 90% detected once. Source: peripheral blood, taken 28 days after the second AZD1222 dose. Receptors originate from an adult who received the AZD1222 COVID-19 vaccine. The CDR3 runs from the conserved cysteine through the conserved F or W. Fields, in order: CDR3 protein, CDR3 DNA, D gene, clone size, J gene, V gene. A D gene is named only where the DNA matches it firmly. Not all rows give a size; the values are once, few, many and, for expanded clones, a class.

CDR3: CASSQGVGQGAQYF; DNA: TGCGCCAGCAGCCAAGGGGTCGGGCAAGGGGCCCAGTACTTC; D: NA; size: NA; J: TRBJ2-5; V: TRBV4-3
CDR3: CASSSGDRVFEQYF; DNA: TGTGCCAGCAGCTCTGGGGACAGGGTATTCGAGCAGTACTTC; D: TRBD1; size: NA; J: TRBJ2-7; V: TRBV7-6
CDR3: CAWGTGVGNTIYF; DNA: TGTGCCTGGGGAACAGGGGTCGGAAACACCATATATTTT; D: TRBD1; size: NA; J: TRBJ1-3; V: TRBV30
CDR3: CASSQGRGGGRNYGYTF; DNA: TGCGCCAGCAGCCAAGGGCGAGGGGGCGGGAGGAACTATGGCTACACCTTC; D: TRBD1; size: NA; J: TRBJ1-2; V: TRBV4-1
CDR3: CASRQDRNTEAFF; DNA: TGTGCCAGCAGACAGGACAGGAACACTGAAGCTTTCTTT; D: NA; size: NA; J: TRBJ1-1; V: TRBV11-2
CDR3: CARKGNYGYTF; DNA: TGCGCCAGGAAGGGGAACTATGGCTACACCTTC; D: NA; size: NA; J: TRBJ1-2; V: TRBV10-1
CDR3: CASSLSRSVHEQYF; DNA: TGTGCCAGCAGCTTGTCACGCAGCGTCCACGAGCAGTACTTC; D: NA; size: NA; J: TRBJ2-7; V: TRBV5-6
CDR3: CASSLAILNGYTF; DNA: TGTGCCAGCAGTTTAGCTATCCTCAATGGCTACACCTTC; D: NA; size: NA; J: TRBJ1-2; V: TRBV12-3/TRBV12-4
CDR3: CAWSNERGVYEQYF; DNA: TGTGCCTGGAGTAACGAGCGGGGGGTCTACGAGCAGTACTTC; D: TRBD2; size: few; J: TRBJ2-7; V: TRBV30
CDR3: CASRKQGGYEKLFF; DNA: TGTGCCAGCAGGAAACAGGGGGGTTATGAAAAACTGTTTTTT; D: TRBD1; size: NA; J: TRBJ1-4; V: TRBV3-1/TRBV3-2
CDR3: CATQRGGGDTQYF; DNA: TGTGCCACCCAGCGGGGGGGCGGGGATACGCAGTATTTT; D: TRBD2; size: NA; J: TRBJ2-3; V: TRBV6-1
CDR3: CASSVGGQGNEQFF; DNA: TGTGCCAGCAGCGTAGGAGGACAGGGCAATGAGCAGTTCTTC; D: TRBD1; size: NA; J: TRBJ2-1; V: TRBV9
CDR3: CASGSTAADTQYF; DNA: TGTGCTAGTGGGTCCACAGCAGCAGATACGCAGTATTTT; D: NA; size: once; J: TRBJ2-3; V: TRBV12-5
CDR3: CASTFTRSGGVETQYF; DNA: TGTGCCAGCACCTTCACGCGGTCCGGGGGGGTAGAGACCCAGTACTTC; D: TRBD2; size: NA; J: TRBJ2-5; V: TRBV7-2
CDR3: CASTGGETQYF; DNA: TGTGCCAGCACTGGGGGGGAGACCCAGTACTTC; D: NA; size: NA; J: TRBJ2-5; V: TRBV2
CDR3: CASSPRTRGEKLFF; DNA: TGTGCCAGCAGTCCAAGGACACGCGGTGAAAAACTGTTTTTT; D: NA; size: NA; J: TRBJ1-4; V: TRBV6-6
CDR3: CASSYYRTSGERYYNEQFF; DNA: TGTGCCAGCAGCTACTATCGGACTAGCGGAGAACGCTACTACAATGAGCAGTTCTTC; D: TRBD2; size: NA; J: TRBJ2-1; V: TRBV2
CDR3: CASSYSGTGLAEAFF; DNA: TGTGCCAGCAGTTACTCGGGGACAGGACTTGCTGAAGCTTTCTTT; D: TRBD1; size: NA; J: TRBJ1-1; V: TRBV6-5
CDR3: CASGLAGGVREQFF; DNA: TGTGCCAGTGGACTAGCGGGGGGGGTTAGGGAGCAGTTCTTC; D: TRBD2; size: NA; J: TRBJ2-1; V: TRBV19
CDR3: CASSDGQGKQPQHF; DNA: TGTGCCAGCAGTGACGGACAGGGTAAACAGCCCCAGCATTTT; D: TRBD1; size: NA; J: TRBJ1-5; V: TRBV6-1
CDR3: CASSSLVGTPTGYTF; DNA: TGTGCCAGCAGCTCCCTCGTGGGCACCCCTACTGGCTACACCTTC; D: NA; size: few; J: TRBJ1-2; V: TRBV11-2
CDR3: CASSLGRGLGNTIYF; DNA: TGTGCCAGCAGCTTGGGCAGGGGGCTTGGAAACACCATATATTTT; D: TRBD1; size: NA; J: TRBJ1-3; V: TRBV5-6
CDR3: CAISETGQGVSYEQYF; DNA: TGTGCCATCAGTGAGACGGGACAGGGTGTCTCCTACGAGCAGTACTTC; D: TRBD1; size: NA; J: TRBJ2-7; V: TRBV10-3
CDR3: CASSSGLAVEQYF; DNA: TGTGCCAGCAGTTCCGGACTAGCGGTCGAGCAGTACTTC; D: TRBD2; size: NA; J: TRBJ2-7; V: TRBV12-3/TRBV12-4
CDR3: CASSPPGTTYNSPLHF; DNA: TGTGCCAGCTCACCACCCGGCACAACCTATAATTCACCCCTCCACTTT; D: NA; size: NA; J: TRBJ1-6; V: TRBV18
CDR3: CASSPRNEQFF; DNA: TGTGCCAGCAGTCCCCGGAATGAGCAGTTCTTC; D: NA; size: NA; J: TRBJ2-1; V: TRBV2
CDR3: CASSRSPGSGDEQYF; DNA: TGTGCCAGCAGCCGCTCCCCCGGGTCAGGGGACGAGCAGTACTTC; D: NA; size: NA; J: TRBJ2-7; V: TRBV6-5
CDR3: CASRGQGSSYEQYF; DNA: TGTGCCAGCAGGGGACAGGGGAGCTCCTACGAGCAGTACTTC; D: TRBD1; size: NA; J: TRBJ2-7; V: TRBV6-5
CDR3: CASTIRTGEETQYF; DNA: TGTGCCAGCACCATCCGGACAGGGGAGGAGACCCAGTACTTC; D: TRBD1; size: NA; J: TRBJ2-5; V: TRBV28
CDR3: CASAAWVNTEAFF; DNA: TGTGCCAGCGCAGCGTGGGTGAACACTGAAGCTTTCTTT; D: NA; size: NA; J: TRBJ1-1; V: TRBV19
CDR3: CASVQGSEMNTEAFF; DNA: TGCGCCAGCGTACAGGGGTCTGAGATGAACACTGAAGCTTTCTTT; D: TRBD1; size: many; J: TRBJ1-1; V: TRBV5-1
CDR3: CATLGQGKDEQYF; DNA: TGTGCCACCTTGGGACAGGGAAAAGACGAGCAGTACTTC; D: TRBD1; size: NA; J: TRBJ2-7; V: TRBV10-3
CDR3: CASSPTGPRGYEQYF; DNA: TGTGCCAGCAGCCCCACCGGGCCCAGGGGCTACGAGCAGTACTTC; D: NA; size: once; J: TRBJ2-7; V: TRBV5-5
CDR3: CASGYSAQETQYF; DNA: TGTGCCAGCGGGTACAGTGCCCAAGAGACCCAGTACTTC; D: NA; size: NA; J: TRBJ2-5; V: TRBV7-3
CDR3: CASSRGQLSNQPQHF; DNA: TGTGCCAGCAGCCGGGGACAGTTATCCAATCAGCCCCAGCATTTT; D: TRBD1; size: once; J: TRBJ1-5; V: TRBV6-5
CDR3: CASSLTGQGPFIYEQYF; DNA: TGTGCCAGCAGTCTAACGGGACAGGGGCCGTTTATCTACGAGCAGTACTTC; D: TRBD1; size: NA; J: TRBJ2-7; V: TRBV27
CDR3: CASSYSGGGTEAFF; DNA: TGTGCCAGCAGTTACTCGGGAGGGGGCACTGAAGCTTTCTTT; D: NA; size: NA; J: TRBJ1-1; V: TRBV6-2/TRBV6-3
CDR3: CATRGTGVETEAFF; DNA: TGTGCCACCAGGGGGACAGGGGTGGAAACTGAAGCTTTCTTT; D: TRBD1; size: once; J: TRBJ1-1; V: TRBV24-1
CDR3: CASSFLGLVEETQYF; DNA: TGTGCCAGCAGTTTCCTCGGACTAGTCGAAGAGACCCAGTACTTC; D: TRBD2; size: once; J: TRBJ2-5; V: TRBV27
CDR3: CASSPRDRAFSGNTIYF; DNA: TGTGCCAGCAGCCCCCGGGACAGAGCCTTTTCAGGAAACACCATATATTTT; D: TRBD1; size: NA; J: TRBJ1-3; V: TRBV7-9
CDR3: CASSLSGGNSPLHF; DNA: TGTGCCAGCAGCTTATCCGGGGGCAATTCACCCCTCCACTTT; D: NA; size: NA; J: TRBJ1-6; V: TRBV7-3
CDR3: CATSGYSNQPQHF; DNA: TGTGCCACCAGCGGTTATAGCAATCAGCCCCAGCATTTT; D: NA; size: NA; J: TRBJ1-5; V: TRBV24-1
CDR3: CASSLLAGVPTGELFF; DNA: TGTGCCAGCAGTTTACTAGCGGGGGTTCCAACCGGGGAGCTGTTTTTT; D: TRBD2; size: NA; J: TRBJ2-2; V: TRBV27
CDR3: CASSLGTSPSTDTQYF; DNA: TGTGCCAGCAGCTTAGGGACTAGCCCTAGCACAGATACGCAGTATTTT; D: TRBD2; size: NA; J: TRBJ2-3; V: TRBV7-2
CDR3: CASSPGQGWSEQYF; DNA: TGTGCCAGCAGCCCGGGACAGGGGTGGTCCGAGCAGTACTTC; D: TRBD1; size: once; J: TRBJ2-7; V: TRBV3-1/TRBV3-2
CDR3: CASDGGVRGTDTQYF; DNA: TGTGCCAGCGACGGGGGGGTAAGGGGCACAGATACGCAGTATTTT; D: TRBD2; size: NA; J: TRBJ2-3; V: TRBV9
CDR3: CASRSAAGTAIEAFF; DNA: TGTGCCAGCAGGTCAGCCGCCGGGACAGCTATTGAAGCTTTCTTT; D: TRBD1; size: NA; J: TRBJ1-1; V: TRBV27
CDR3: CSLKGRSKGF; DNA: TGCAGCCTGAAGGGGCGGTCGAAGGGTTTT; D: NA; size: NA; J: TRBJ2-3; V: TRBV29-1
CDR3: CASSGGAPEAFF; DNA: TGTGCCAGCAGCGGGGGCGCACCTGAAGCTTTCTTT; D: NA; size: NA; J: TRBJ1-1; V: TRBV6-6